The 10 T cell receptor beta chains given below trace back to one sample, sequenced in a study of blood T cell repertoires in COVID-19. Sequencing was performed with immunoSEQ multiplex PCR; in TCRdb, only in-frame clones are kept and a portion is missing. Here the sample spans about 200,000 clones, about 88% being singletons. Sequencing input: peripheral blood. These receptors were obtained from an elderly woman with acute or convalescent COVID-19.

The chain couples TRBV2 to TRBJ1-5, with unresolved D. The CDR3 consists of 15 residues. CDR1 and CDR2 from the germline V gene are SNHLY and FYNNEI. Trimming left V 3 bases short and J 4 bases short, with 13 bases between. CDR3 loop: CASSEERAPNQPQHF. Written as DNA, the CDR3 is TGTGCCAGCAGTGAGGAGCGGGCCCCGAATCAGCCCCAGCATTTT.

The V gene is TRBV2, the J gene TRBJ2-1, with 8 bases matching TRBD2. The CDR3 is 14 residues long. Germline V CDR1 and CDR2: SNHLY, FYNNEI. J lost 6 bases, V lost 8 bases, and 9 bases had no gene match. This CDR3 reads CASCRRSGGNEQFF. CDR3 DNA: TGTGCCAGCTGTCGGAGGAGCGGGGGCAATGAGCAGTTCTTC.

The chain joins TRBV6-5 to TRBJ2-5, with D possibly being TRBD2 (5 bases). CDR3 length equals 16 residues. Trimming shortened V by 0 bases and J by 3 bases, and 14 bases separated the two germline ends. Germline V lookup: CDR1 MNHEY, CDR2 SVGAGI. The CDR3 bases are TGTGCCAGCAGTTACTCGGCGGCCACCGGGGAAGAGACCCAGTACTTC. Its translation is CASSYSAATGEETQYF.

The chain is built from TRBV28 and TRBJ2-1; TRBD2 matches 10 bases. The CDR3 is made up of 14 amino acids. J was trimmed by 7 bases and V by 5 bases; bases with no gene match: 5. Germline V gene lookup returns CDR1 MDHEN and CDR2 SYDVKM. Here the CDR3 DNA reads TGTGCCAGCAGTCCGGGACTAGCGCAAAATGAGCAGTTCTTC. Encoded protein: CASSPGLAQNEQFF.

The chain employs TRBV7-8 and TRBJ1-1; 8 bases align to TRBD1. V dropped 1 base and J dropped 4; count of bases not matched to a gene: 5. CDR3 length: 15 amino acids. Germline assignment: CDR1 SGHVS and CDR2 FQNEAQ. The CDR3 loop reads CASSLGRQGPTEAFF. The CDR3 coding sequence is TGTGCCAGCAGCTTAGGGAGACAGGGGCCCACTGAAGCTTTCTTT.

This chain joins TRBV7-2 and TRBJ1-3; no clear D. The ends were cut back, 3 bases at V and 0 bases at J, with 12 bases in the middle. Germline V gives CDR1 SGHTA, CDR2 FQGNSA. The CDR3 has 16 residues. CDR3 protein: CASSFSSPHSGNTIYF. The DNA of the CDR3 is TGTGCCAGCAGCTTTTCGAGTCCCCACTCTGGAAACACCATATATTTT.

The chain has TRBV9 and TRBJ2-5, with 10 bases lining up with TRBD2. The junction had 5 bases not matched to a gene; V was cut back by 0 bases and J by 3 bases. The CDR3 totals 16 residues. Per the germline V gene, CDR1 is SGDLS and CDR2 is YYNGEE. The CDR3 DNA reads TGTGCCAGCAGCGTAGCTCCGCTAGCGGGAGAAGAGACCCAGTACTTC. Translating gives CASSVAPLAGEETQYF.

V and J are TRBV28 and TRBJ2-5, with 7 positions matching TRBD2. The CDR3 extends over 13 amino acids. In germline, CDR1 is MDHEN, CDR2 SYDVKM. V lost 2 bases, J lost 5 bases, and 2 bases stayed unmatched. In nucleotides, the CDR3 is TGTGCCAGCAGTTTAATGGGGGGGGAGACCCAGTACTTC. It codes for CASSLMGGETQYF.

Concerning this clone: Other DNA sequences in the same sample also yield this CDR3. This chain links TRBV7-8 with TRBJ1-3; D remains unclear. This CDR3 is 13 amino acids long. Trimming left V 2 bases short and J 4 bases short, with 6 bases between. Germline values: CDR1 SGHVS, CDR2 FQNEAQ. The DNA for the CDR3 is TGTGCCAGCAGCTTATATAGCGGAAACACCATATATTTT. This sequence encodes CASSLYSGNTIYF.

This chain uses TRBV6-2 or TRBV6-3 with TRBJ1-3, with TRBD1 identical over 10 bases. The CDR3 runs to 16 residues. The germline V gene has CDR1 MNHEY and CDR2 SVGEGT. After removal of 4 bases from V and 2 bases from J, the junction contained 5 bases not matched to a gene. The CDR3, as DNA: TGTGCCAGCAGTTTCGGGACAGGGGCAACTGGAAACACCATATATTTT. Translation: CASSFGTGATGNTIYF.